One sample yielded the 17 T cell receptor beta chains listed below, sequenced in a study of T cell repertoires in cytomegalovirus infection. MiXCR, applied by TCRdb to the reads, yields one record per CDR3 protein. The sample holds fewer than 200,000 distinct CDR3 sequences, around 20% seen once. Input material: PBMCs. The receptors were sampled from a human donor in good health (CMV status not recorded). Some clones in this sample may be carry-over from other donors' samples.

This sequence joins TRBV4-1 and TRBJ2-1; D is ambiguous. The CDR3 spans 17 residues. V gave up 1 base and J gave up 0 bases, with 13 bases separating them. The germline CDR1 and CDR2 sequences are MGHRA and YSYEKL. The CDR3, as DNA: TGCGCCAGCAGCCAAGTAGACATGGGCTTCTCCTACAATGAGCAGTTCTTC. Translating it yields CASSQVDMGFSYNEQFF.

This clonotype appeared a few times. The J gene is TRBJ2-1, the V gene TRBV12-3 or TRBV12-4; TRBD2 might be the D (8 bases). The CDR3 has 16 residues. Between the trimmed V and J ends, which lost 2 bases and 8 bases, there was a span of 19 bases. CDR3 bases: TGTGCCAGCAGTTTACCCGGGAGGGGGCATCCGGATGAGCAGTTCTTC. This gives the protein CASSLPGRGHPDEQFF.

The chain has TRBV29-1 and TRBJ2-1; 10 nucleotides agree with TRBD1. Germline V CDR1 and CDR2: SQVTM, ANQGSEA. The V segment lost 4 bases and the J segment 9 bases; nucleotides outside the gene matches: 18. The CDR3 runs to 17 residues. The CDR3 sequence is CSVGNGPGQGLEGEQFF. The CDR3 DNA reads TGCAGCGTTGGTAACGGACCGGGACAGGGGCTTGAAGGTGAGCAGTTCTTC.

The rearrangement links TRBV12-5 to TRBJ2-1; 13 positions agree with TRBD2. The germline V gene has CDR1 LGHNT and CDR2 FRNRAP. The V and J ends lost 3 bases and 2 bases, in that order; junction bases with no gene match: 10. This CDR3 has 19 residues. CDR3 residues: CASGLKLRGLAGPYNEQFF. DNA for the CDR3: TGTGCTAGTGGTTTAAAATTGAGGGGACTAGCGGGGCCCTACAATGAGCAGTTCTTC.

The CDR3 nucleotides are TGTGCCAGCAGTGCAGCGGGCTGGCGCACAGATACGCAGTATTTT. This codes for CASSAAGWRTDTQYF. The J gene is TRBJ2-3, the V gene TRBV28; TRBD2 is a possible D gene (6 bases). This CDR3 is 15 amino acids long. Germline V CDR1 and CDR2: MDHEN, SYDVKM. Trimming took off 5 bases at V and 1 base at J, with 13 bases between the two ends.

This clonotype was counted a few times. The chain recombines TRBV15 with TRBJ2-7, with 10 bases identical to TRBD1. There are 13 residues in the CDR3. V dropped 3 bases and J dropped 6; count of bases not matched to a gene: 2. Looked up from germline, CDR1 is LNHNV and CDR2 is YYDKDF (reference sequence). Here the CDR3 reads CATSSRDRGEQYF. CDR3 bases: TGTGCCACCAGCAGCCGGGACAGGGGCGAGCAGTACTTC.

In this sample, this clonotype turned up a few times. The chain couples TRBV19 to TRBJ1-2, with TRBD1 identical over 8 bases. This CDR3 comprises 14 residues. Germline assignment: CDR1 LNHDA and CDR2 SQIVND (reference sequence). J lost 7 bases, V lost 10 bases, and 14 bases had no gene match. CDR3 loop: CATTRTPDRAGYTF. CDR3 in DNA: TGTGCCACCACCAGAACCCCGGACAGGGCTGGCTACACCTTC.

This clonotype turned up a few times. J is TRBJ1-5 and V is TRBV7-2; tentatively, D is TRBD1 (6 bases). Germline V gives CDR1 SGHTA, CDR2 FQGNSA. Trimming pared 4 bases from V and 3 bases from J, leaving 16 bases between. The CDR3 is made up of 16 amino acids. The CDR3 DNA follows: TGTGCCAGCAGCTCGACCTCCGGGGGCGTCAATCAGCCCCAGCATTTT. Protein sequence: CASSSTSGGVNQPQHF.

This clonotype was observed many times. The chain combines TRBV10-2 with TRBJ1-1; weak D call: TRBD1 (5 bases). The CDR3 sequence is 14 residues long. Germline values: CDR1 WSHSY, CDR2 SAAADI. The V and J ends lost 4 bases and 1 base respectively, with 10 bases between them. Written as DNA, the CDR3 is TGCGCCAGCAGTGTGTGGCAGGGGAACACTGAAGCTTTCTTT. This sequence encodes CASSVWQGNTEAFF.

The gene calls are TRBV5-1 and TRBJ2-5; perhaps TRBD2 as D (5 bases). The CDR3 totals 13 residues. Germline V CDR1 and CDR2: SGHRS, YFSETQ. The germline V and J ends were trimmed by 4 bases and 0 bases, with 7 bases remaining between them. The CDR3 sequence: CASSPDYQETQYF. The CDR3 DNA reads TGCGCCAGCAGCCCGGACTACCAAGAGACCCAGTACTTC.

This clonotype was counted a few times. J is TRBJ1-6 and V is TRBV7-9; 7 nucleotides agree with TRBD1. V shed 8 bases, J shed 7 bases, and the junction held 8 bases outside the gene matches. Germline CDR1 SEHNR, CDR2 FQNEAQ (reference sequence). This CDR3 is built from 14 residues. The CDR3 protein is CASSAGQENSPLHF. In DNA form, the CDR3 reads TGTGCCAGCTCCGCCGGACAGGAAAATTCACCCCTCCACTTT. The entire variable domain, with the rest obtained from reference TRBV7-9 and TRBJ1-6, is as follows: DTGVSQNPRHKITKRGQNVTFRCDPISEHNRLYWYRQTLGQGPEFLTYFQNEAQLEKSRLLSDRFSAERPKGSFSTLEIQRTEQGDSAMYLCASSAGQENSPLHFGNGTRLTVT.

This sequence joins TRBV5-4 and TRBJ2-3; the D gene is possibly TRBD2 (5 bases). This CDR3 is built from 12 residues. Germline V CDR1 and CDR2: SGHNT, YYREEE (reference sequence). The V and J ends lost 7 bases and 5 bases respectively, with 11 bases between them. DNA of the CDR3: TGTGCCAGCGGTGGAGGCGGAGATACGCAGTATTTT. Protein product: CASGGGGDTQYF.

This clonotype was counted many times. The CDR3, as DNA: TGTGCCAGCAGCTTGCAGGCAGGGGGGAACTATGGCTACACCTTC. Translated, it gives CASSLQAGGNYGYTF. The J gene is TRBJ1-2, the V gene TRBV5-4; TRBD1 matches 7 bases. Germline lookup yields CDR1 SGHNT and CDR2 YYREEE (reference sequence). The CDR3 consists of 15 residues. With V trimmed by 1 base and J by 2 bases, 5 bases remained unmatched.

In its sample, this clonotype was seen many times. The CDR3 nucleotides are TGTGCCAGCAGCTTCAACTACGAGCAGTACTTC. Translation gives CASSFNYEQYF. The V call is TRBV7-2, the J call TRBJ2-7, with D hard to call. Trimming stripped 3 bases from V and 3 bases from J, with 3 bases between. Germline V CDR1 and CDR2: SGHTA, FQGNSA. The CDR3 is 11 amino acids.

This chain joins TRBV2 and TRBJ1-4; tentatively, D is TRBD1 (5 bases). V shed 6 bases and J shed 8 bases, with 16 bases lying between them. CDR3 length: 14 residues. Germline-derived CDR1 and CDR2 are SNHLY and FYNNEI. Here the CDR3 DNA reads TGTGCCAGCAGAGTTGACAGCGGAAAAGAAAAACTGTTTTTT. This encodes CASRVDSGKEKLFF.

V gene TRBV7-9 combines with J gene TRBJ2-1, with 13 bases that match TRBD2. J lost 7 bases, V lost 4 bases, and 10 bases had no gene match. The CDR3 is 17 amino acids. The V gene's germline CDR1 is SEHNR and CDR2 FQNEAQ (reference sequence). The CDR3 DNA sequence: TGTGCCAGCAGCTGGGGACTAGCGGGGACTTTCGGAAATGAGCAGTTCTTC. Amino acids: CASSWGLAGTFGNEQFF.

This chain connects TRBV12-3 or TRBV12-4 to TRBJ1-6; no clear D gene. Trimming removed 5 bases from V and 7 bases from J, with 12 bases in between. This CDR3 comprises 14 residues. The chain's CDR3 is CASSPRSENSPLHF. In DNA, the CDR3 is TGTGCCAGCAGTCCCCGCTCGGAGAATTCACCCCTCCACTTT.